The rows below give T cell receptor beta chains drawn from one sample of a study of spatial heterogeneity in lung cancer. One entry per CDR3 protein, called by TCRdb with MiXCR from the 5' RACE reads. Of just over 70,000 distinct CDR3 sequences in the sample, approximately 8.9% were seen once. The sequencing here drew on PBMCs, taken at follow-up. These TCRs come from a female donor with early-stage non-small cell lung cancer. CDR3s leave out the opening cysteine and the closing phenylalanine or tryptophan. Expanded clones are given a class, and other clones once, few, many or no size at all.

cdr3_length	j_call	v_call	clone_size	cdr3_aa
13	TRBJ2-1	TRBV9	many	ASSVAALSYNEQF
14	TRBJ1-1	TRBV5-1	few	ASSSIWDRGGSEAF
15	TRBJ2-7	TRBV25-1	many	ASSGSPGGYGSYEQY
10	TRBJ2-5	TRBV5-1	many	ASSFMAETQY
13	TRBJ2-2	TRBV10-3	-	AISESITHTGELF
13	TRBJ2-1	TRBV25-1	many	ASSEGRAGRGEQF
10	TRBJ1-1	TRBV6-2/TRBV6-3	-	ASTTANTEAF
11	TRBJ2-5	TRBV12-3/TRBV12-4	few	ASSNRQLGTQY
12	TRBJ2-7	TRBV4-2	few	ASSQADSDYEQY
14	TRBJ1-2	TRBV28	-	ATLPRTGGQKRGYT
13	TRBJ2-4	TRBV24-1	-	ATSDSRVAGNIQY
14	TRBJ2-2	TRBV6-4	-	ASSEREAGGTGELF
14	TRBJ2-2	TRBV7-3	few	ASSFRQAGNTGELF
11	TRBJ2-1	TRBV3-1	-	ASSQVRGEEQF
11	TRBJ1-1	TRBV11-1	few	ASSQNGQGKAF
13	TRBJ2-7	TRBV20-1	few	SARTSGYSSYEQY
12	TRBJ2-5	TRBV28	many	ASSRSYSEETQY
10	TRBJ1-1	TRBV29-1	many	SVQSGGLEAF
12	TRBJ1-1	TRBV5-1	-	ASSLPGGNTEAF
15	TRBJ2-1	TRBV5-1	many	ASSRTAGTDVYNEQF
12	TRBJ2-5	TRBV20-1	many	SARKDRPQETQY
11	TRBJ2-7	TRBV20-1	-	SARDRTGEKQY
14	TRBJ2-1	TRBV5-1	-	ASSLRSGSSYNEQF
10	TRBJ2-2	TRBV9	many	ASSVADGELF
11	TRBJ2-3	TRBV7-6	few	ASTLSRTDTQY
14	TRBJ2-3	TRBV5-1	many	ASSSLTSGLGDTQY
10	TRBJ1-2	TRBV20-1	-	SANQVHSGYT
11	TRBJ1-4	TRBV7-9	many	ASSFEGDGKLF
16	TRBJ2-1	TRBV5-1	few	ASQHVRRDSSSYNEQF
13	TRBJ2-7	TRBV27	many	ASSLFLPSGHEQY
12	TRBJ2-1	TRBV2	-	ASSEGSSYNEQF
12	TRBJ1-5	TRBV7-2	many	ASSLDSYFQPQH
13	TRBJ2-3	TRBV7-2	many	ASSLSLLTTDTQY
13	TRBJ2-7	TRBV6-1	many	ASSEAPNGPYEQY
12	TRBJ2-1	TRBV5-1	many	ASTIAGVFDEQF
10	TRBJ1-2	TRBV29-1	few	SVEKGQSGYT
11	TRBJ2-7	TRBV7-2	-	ASSLYLQGEQY
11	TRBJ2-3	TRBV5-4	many	ASSLDTGTTQY
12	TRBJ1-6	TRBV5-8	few	ASSPRLRDSPLH
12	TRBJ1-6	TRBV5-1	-	ASSDPQGSSPLH
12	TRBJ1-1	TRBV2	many	ASSAPRGHTEAF
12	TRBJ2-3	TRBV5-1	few	ASSSALGTDTQY
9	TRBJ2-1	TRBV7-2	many	ASGREYQQF
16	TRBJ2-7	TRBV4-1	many	ASSQSQGTGTSGSEQY
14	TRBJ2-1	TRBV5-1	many	ASEVAGGHSINEQF
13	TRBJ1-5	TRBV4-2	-	ASSQGQGFSQPQH